This is a list of T cell receptor beta chains from one sample in a study of multiple sclerosis patients with progressive multifocal leukoencephalopathy. Clones were sequenced by immunoSEQ multiplex PCR, and TCRdb holds only the in-frame ones, with some missing. The table shows 20,000 to 30,000 clones, with approximately 90% occurring only once. The sample in question was PBMCs, obtained from a patient treated with natalizumab. The source is a man in his thirties or forties with multiple sclerosis. CDR3s include the opening cysteine and the closing phenylalanine or tryptophan. The order of the fields is D gene, clone size, J gene, V gene, CDR3 protein, CDR3 DNA. D genes are given only for firm matches. A row's size may be missing; if present it is once, few, many or a size class.

D: NA
size: NA
J: TRBJ2-5
V: TRBV6-6
CDR3: CASSYSSLAKETQYF
DNA: TGTGCCAGCAGTTACTCCTCGCTAGCCAAAGAGACCCAGTACTTC

D: NA
size: NA
J: TRBJ2-7
V: TRBV27
CDR3: CASSDRLAGYEQYF
DNA: TGTGCCAGCAGTGATAGATTGGCCGGCTACGAGCAGTACTTC

D: TRBD2
size: NA
J: TRBJ2-5
V: TRBV19
CDR3: CASSSTSGETQYF
DNA: TGTGCCAGTAGTTCGACTAGCGGAGAGACCCAGTACTTC

D: NA
size: once
J: TRBJ1-2
V: TRBV5-8
CDR3: CASSFGGRTASYTF
DNA: TGTGCCAGCAGCTTTGGGGGCCGGACGGCGAGCTACACCTTC

D: NA
size: NA
J: TRBJ1-1
V: TRBV21-1
CDR3: CASSKAMGGGVTEAFF
DNA: TGTGCCAGCAGCAAAGCGATGGGGGGAGGTGTCACTGAAGCTTTCTTT

D: NA
size: NA
J: TRBJ2-1
V: TRBV7-2
CDR3: CASSLVANLPSYNEQFF
DNA: TGTGCCAGCAGCTTAGTAGCGAACTTACCCTCCTACAATGAGCAGTTCTTC

D: TRBD1
size: NA
J: TRBJ1-2
V: TRBV27
CDR3: CASTGQGNYGYTF
DNA: TGTGCCAGCACTGGACAGGGTAACTATGGCTACACCTTC

D: NA
size: few
J: TRBJ1-1
V: TRBV19
CDR3: CASSISGNMNTEAFF
DNA: TGTGCCAGTAGTATCTCAGGGAACATGAACACTGAAGCTTTCTTT

D: NA
size: once
J: TRBJ2-7
V: TRBV4-1
CDR3: CASSQVGGAGYEQYF
DNA: TGCGCCAGCAGCCAAGTTGGGGGGGCAGGGTACGAGCAGTACTTC

D: TRBD2
size: NA
J: TRBJ2-7
V: TRBV4-2
CDR3: CASSHDSGGSYEQYF
DNA: TGTGCCAGCAGCCATGATAGCGGGGGATCCTACGAGCAGTACTTC

D: NA
size: NA
J: TRBJ2-1
V: TRBV9
CDR3: CASSVVNNEQFF
DNA: TGTGCCAGCAGCGTAGTTAACAATGAGCAGTTCTTC

D: TRBD1
size: NA
J: TRBJ2-3
V: TRBV11-3
CDR3: CASSLAGGSRDTQYF
DNA: TGTGCCAGCAGCCTCGCAGGGGGATCGCGCGATACGCAGTATTTT

D: NA
size: NA
J: TRBJ2-7
V: TRBV4-2
CDR3: CASSPYGLAPYEQYF
DNA: TGTGCCAGCAGCCCGTACGGGCTAGCACCTTACGAGCAGTACTTC

D: NA
size: once
J: TRBJ2-1
V: TRBV7-2
CDR3: CASITRAFRPYNEQFF
DNA: TGTGCCAGCATCACACGGGCTTTCCGGCCCTACAATGAGCAGTTCTTC

D: NA
size: few
J: TRBJ2-5
V: TRBV7-3
CDR3: CASSLSVDETQYF
DNA: TGTGCCAGCAGCTTATCTGTAGACGAGACCCAGTACTTC

D: NA
size: NA
J: TRBJ2-3
V: TRBV4-2
CDR3: CASRSSVSTDTQYF
DNA: TGTGCCAGCAGGAGTAGCGTTAGCACAGATACGCAGTATTTT

D: NA
size: NA
J: TRBJ2-1
V: TRBV5-1
CDR3: CASSLGLINEQFF
DNA: TGCGCCAGCAGCCTAGGACTCATCAATGAGCAGTTCTTC

D: TRBD2
size: NA
J: TRBJ2-1
V: TRBV19
CDR3: CASSLAMGGYNEQFF
DNA: TGTGCCAGTAGTTTAGCAATGGGGGGGTACAATGAGCAGTTCTTC

D: TRBD2
size: NA
J: TRBJ2-7
V: TRBV7-2
CDR3: CASSLVSTSGRTYEQYF
DNA: TGTGCCAGCAGCTTAGTTTCGACTAGCGGGAGGACGTACGAGCAGTACTTC

D: NA
size: NA
J: TRBJ1-5
V: TRBV10-3
CDR3: CAITSAVNQPQHF
DNA: TGTGCCATCACGTCCGCAGTCAATCAGCCCCAGCATTTT

D: NA
size: NA
J: TRBJ2-3
V: TRBV6-1
CDR3: CASSVTGDTDTQYF
DNA: TGTGCCAGCAGTGTGACAGGAGACACAGATACGCAGTATTTT

D: TRBD2
size: NA
J: TRBJ2-2
V: TRBV2
CDR3: CASSGLTSGKNTGELFF
DNA: TGTGCCAGCAGTGGGCTGACTAGCGGGAAAAACACCGGGGAGCTGTTTTTT

D: NA
size: once
J: TRBJ2-1
V: TRBV19
CDR3: CASSISGSAFNEQFF
DNA: TGTGCCAGTAGTATTAGTGGGTCTGCTTTCAATGAGCAGTTCTTC

D: NA
size: NA
J: TRBJ1-3
V: TRBV29-1
CDR3: CSGGESGNTIYF
DNA: TGCAGTGGGGGGGAGTCTGGAAACACCATATATTTT

D: NA
size: NA
J: TRBJ2-7
V: TRBV18
CDR3: CASSMSYEQYF
DNA: TGTGCCAGCTCTATGTCCTACGAGCAGTACTTC

D: TRBD1
size: NA
J: TRBJ2-1
V: TRBV7-2
CDR3: CASSFRGQGARGEQFF
DNA: TGTGCCAGCAGCTTTCGAGGACAGGGGGCCCGAGGGGAGCAGTTCTTC

D: NA
size: NA
J: TRBJ2-1
V: TRBV7-2
CDR3: CASSPWAAATLSYNEQFF
DNA: TGTGCCAGCAGCCCTTGGGCAGCGGCTACCCTCTCCTACAATGAGCAGTTCTTC

D: NA
size: NA
J: TRBJ2-3
V: TRBV30
CDR3: CAWSVLASADTQYF
DNA: TGTGCCTGGAGTGTACTCGCTAGTGCGGATACGCAGTATTTT

D: NA
size: NA
J: TRBJ1-1
V: TRBV19
CDR3: CASSLGHVSTEAFF
DNA: TGTGCCAGTAGTTTGGGGCACGTGAGCACTGAAGCTTTCTTT

D: NA
size: NA
J: TRBJ2-3
V: TRBV9
CDR3: CASSVGRAGTDTQYF
DNA: TGTGCCAGCAGCGTAGGACGAGCGGGCACAGATACGCAGTATTTT

D: TRBD2
size: NA
J: TRBJ2-3
V: TRBV7-6
CDR3: CASSLAGASTDTQYF
DNA: TGTGCCAGCAGCCTAGCGGGGGCTAGCACAGATACGCAGTATTTT

D: NA
size: NA
J: TRBJ1-2
V: TRBV19
CDR3: CASSIDLEIPFYGYTF
DNA: TGTGCCAGTAGTATAGATCTAGAGATTCCCTTCTATGGCTACACCTTC

D: NA
size: NA
J: TRBJ1-5
V: TRBV11-2
CDR3: CASSLDRGNQPQHF
DNA: TGTGCCAGCAGCTTAGATAGAGGCAATCAGCCCCAGCATTTT

D: TRBD1
size: NA
J: TRBJ1-2
V: TRBV29-1
CDR3: CSARGGDDYGYTF
DNA: TGCAGCGCCCGAGGGGGCGATGACTATGGCTACACCTTC

D: NA
size: NA
J: TRBJ1-2
V: TRBV11-2
CDR3: CASSLSRVGYTF
DNA: TGTGCCAGCAGCTTATCGAGGGTTGGCTACACCTTC

D: NA
size: NA
J: TRBJ1-1
V: TRBV6-5
CDR3: CASSYGREAFF
DNA: TGTGCCAGCAGTTACGGCAGGGAAGCTTTCTTT